This T cell receptor (beta chain) was retrieved from a study of T cell responses to AZD1222 COVID-19 vaccine. Libraries were prepared by immunoSEQ multiplex PCR; TCRdb keeps only in-frame clonotypes and omits some of them. The data show roughly 71,000 clones, less than 85% seen once. As regards this clone: As yet, its antigen is unknown.

General observations from the study: Clonal diversity was possibly underestimated, and the donors were mostly white British, with more females. At 160-218 and 743-854, vaccine-associated CD4 TCRs were dominant, and they spanned spike.

The sequences come from peripheral blood, collected on day 0 of AZD1222 vaccination. The sequence was collected from an adult in good health.

DNA of the CDR3: TGTGCCAGCAGTGAGGGTTATTTGGGACTAGCTGGTGAGACCCAGTACTTC. Translating gives CASSEGYLGLAGETQYF. V gene TRBV2 combines with J gene TRBJ2-5; TRBD2 agrees at 9 bases. The J segment lost 5 bases and the V segment lost 3 bases, leaving 13 bases of the junction unmatched. The CDR3 is 17 amino acids. CDR1 is SNHLY and CDR2 is FYNNEI in the germline V gene.